This T cell receptor beta chain came from a study of T cell responses to AZD1222 COVID-19 vaccine. The study's findings and limits: Every sample of the repertoires postdated the peak T cell response.

Measured with immunoSEQ multiplex PCR; TCRdb has only the in-frame clones, and not every one. The data hold about 160,000 clones, with around 90% observed a single time. CDR3 size: 15 residues. Germline V gives CDR1 MDHEN, CDR2 SYDVKM. The junction had 3 bases not matched to a gene; V was cut back by 2 bases and J by 4 bases. Notes on this clone: What it binds is not known.

This chain links TRBV28 with TRBJ1-2, with TRBD1 identical over 11 bases. The material sequenced was peripheral blood, taken 28 days after the second AZD1222 dose. The sequence was collected from an adult who received the AZD1222 COVID-19 vaccine. The CDR3 region is CASSLIGTGGYGYTF. The DNA for the CDR3 is TGTGCCAGCAGTTTAATCGGGACAGGGGGCTATGGCTACACCTTC.